The present T cell receptor (beta chain) was sequenced within a study of blood T cell repertoires in COVID-19. Overall study context: The origin of the acute and convalescent COVID-19 samples was the United States, Italy and Spain. From T cells, B-cell-depleted T cells, or PBMCs came the material, which was cDNA or gDNA.

CDR1 is MNHEY, CDR2 SVGEGT, per germline. Losses at the gene ends were 0 bases for V and 4 bases for J; bases not matched to a gene: 14. The CDR3 sequence is 20 residues long. In the original workflow: For nucleated cells, counts were estimated from reference gene primer amplification. The protocol was immunoSEQ multiplex PCR, while the TCRdb copy is restricted to in-frame clones and leaves out a portion. Clone size and V and J calls were adopted from that table, with D and trimming inferred from the DNA. The data show about 26,000 clones, around 82% seen once. This receptor was obtained from a human donor in a cohort sampled during active COVID-19. The sample comprised peripheral blood. The chain links TRBV6-2 or TRBV6-3 to TRBJ2-1; 11 nucleotides agree with TRBD2. The CDR3 region is CASSYSLAGGPRPFYNEQFF. For the CDR3, the DNA is TGTGCCAGCAGTTACTCCCTAGCGGGGGGCCCCCGCCCATTTTACAATGAGCAGTTCTTC.